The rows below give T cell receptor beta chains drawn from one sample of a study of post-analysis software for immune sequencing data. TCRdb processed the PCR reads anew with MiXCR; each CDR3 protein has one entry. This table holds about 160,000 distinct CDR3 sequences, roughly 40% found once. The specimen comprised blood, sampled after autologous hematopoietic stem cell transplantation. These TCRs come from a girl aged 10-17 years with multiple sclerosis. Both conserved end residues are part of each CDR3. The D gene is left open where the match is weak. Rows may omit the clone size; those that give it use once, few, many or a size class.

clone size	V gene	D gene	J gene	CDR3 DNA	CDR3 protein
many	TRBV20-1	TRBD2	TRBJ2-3	TGCAGTGCTAGACTTCCCCTCTCCGGACTAGCGGGTTCGGATACGCAGTATTTT	CSARLPLSGLAGSDTQYF
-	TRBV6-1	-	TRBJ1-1	TGTGCCAGCAGTGAAGGGTGGCACACTGAAGCTTTCTTT	CASSEGWHTEAFF
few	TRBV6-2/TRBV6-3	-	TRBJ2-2	TGTGCCAGCAGCCTCCAGCGGAACACCGGGGAGCTGTTTTTT	CASSLQRNTGELFF
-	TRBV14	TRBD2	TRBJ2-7	TGTGCCAGCAGCCGCGGACTAGCTCGTGAGCAGTACTTC	CASSRGLAREQYF
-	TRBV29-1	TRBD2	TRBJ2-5	TGCAGTGTCCAAGGGCTAGCGGGAGAGACCCAGTACTTC	CSVQGLAGETQYF
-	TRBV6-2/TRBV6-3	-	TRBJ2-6	TGTGCCAGCAGCTCAAACGGCAGACAGGCCTTCTCTGGGGCCAACGTCCTGACTTTC	CASSSNGRQAFSGANVLTF
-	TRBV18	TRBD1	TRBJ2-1	TGTGCCAGCCGGACAGGATTTGATGAGCAGTTCTTC	CASRTGFDEQFF
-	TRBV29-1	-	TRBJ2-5	TGCGGCGTTGATTTGGGGGTGCGAGGGACCCAGTACTTC	CGVDLGVRGTQYF
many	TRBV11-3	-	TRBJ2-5	TGTGCCAGCAGCTTAGTGGCAGGGCGGGAAGAGACCCAGTACTTC	CASSLVAGREETQYF
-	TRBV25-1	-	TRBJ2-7	TGTGCCAGCAGTGATCGCGGGGACGACTACGAGCAGTACTTC	CASSDRGDDYEQYF
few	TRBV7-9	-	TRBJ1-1	TGTGCCAGCAGCTCATCTGGACAGACCAACACTGAAGCTTTCTTT	CASSSSGQTNTEAFF
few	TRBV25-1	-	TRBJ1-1	TGTGCCAGCAGTGCGGCCCCAGGTATTGGAGCTTTCTTT	CASSAAPGIGAFF
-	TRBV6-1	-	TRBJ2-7	TGTGCCAGCAGTGAAGCCCTAGGGGGGGGTTCCTACGAGCAGTACTTC	CASSEALGGGSYEQYF
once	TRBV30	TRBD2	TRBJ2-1	TGTGCCTGGAAGCGGCCCCGGGGTAGCGGGAGCAATGAGCAGTTCTTC	CAWKRPRGSGSNEQFF
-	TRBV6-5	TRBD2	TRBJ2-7	TGTGCCAGCAGTTACGTGGGACTAGCGGTCCACGAGCAGTACTTC	CASSYVGLAVHEQYF
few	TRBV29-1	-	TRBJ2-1	TGCAGCGTTGAGCTAGCATACAATGAGCAGTTCTTC	CSVELAYNEQFF
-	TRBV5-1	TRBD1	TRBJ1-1	TGCGCCAGCAGCGCCGGGACAGGGGAAGCGGGAGCTTTCTTT	CASSAGTGEAGAFF
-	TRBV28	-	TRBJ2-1	TGTGCCAGCAGTTCTGGGGGGACAGACTACAATGAGCAGTTCTTC	CASSSGGTDYNEQFF
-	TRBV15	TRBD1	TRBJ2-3	TGTGCCACCAGCAGAGATGGGGCAGGGGGCTCCACAGATACGCAGTATTTT	CATSRDGAGGSTDTQYF
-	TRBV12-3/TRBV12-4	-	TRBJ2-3	TGTGCCAGCAGCCACAACACGCAGTATTTT	CASSHNTQYF
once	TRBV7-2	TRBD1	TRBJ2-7	TGTGCCAGCAGCCCGAGACAGGGGGCCTACGAGCAGTACTTC	CASSPRQGAYEQYF
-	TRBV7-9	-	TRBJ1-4	TGTGCCAGTACCAGGGGCTCTAATGAAAAACTGTTTTTT	CASTRGSNEKLFF
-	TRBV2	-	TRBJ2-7	TGTGCCAGCAGAAAATCCAGCTACGAGCAGTACTTC	CASRKSSYEQYF
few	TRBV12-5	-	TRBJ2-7	TGTGCTAGTCAGGGCGCCTACGAGCAGTACTTC	CASQGAYEQYF
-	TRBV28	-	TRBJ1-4	TGTGCCAGCAGTCCCGCGACAGGACCTAATGAAAAACTGTTTTTT	CASSPATGPNEKLFF
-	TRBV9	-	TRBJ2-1	TGTGCCAGCAGCTCCCCTCTGTCGGGGGCCAATCTCTACAATGAGCAGTTCTTC	CASSSPLSGANLYNEQFF
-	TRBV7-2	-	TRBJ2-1	TGTGCCAGCAGCTTTGGGGGGGGCTATGAGCAGTTCTTC	CASSFGGGYEQFF
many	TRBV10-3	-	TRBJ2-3	TGTGCCATCAGTGCCGGGACTTCTACAGATACGCAGTATTTT	CAISAGTSTDTQYF
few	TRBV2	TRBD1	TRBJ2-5	TGTGCCAGCAGCGAGGACAGGGGAAGGTACTTC	CASSEDRGRYF
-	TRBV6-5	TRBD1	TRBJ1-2	TGTGCCAGCACCGCGGACAGGGTTGGAGATGGCTACACCTTC	CASTADRVGDGYTF
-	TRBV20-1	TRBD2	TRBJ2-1	TGCAGTGCCAGGGCGGGGGTGAAGCGGGAGTTCTACAATGAGCAGTTCTTC	CSARAGVKREFYNEQFF
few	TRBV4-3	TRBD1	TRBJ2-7	TGCGCCAGCAGCCAAGGGTGGTTTGAAGGACAGGGGGTCTACGAGCAGTACTTC	CASSQGWFEGQGVYEQYF
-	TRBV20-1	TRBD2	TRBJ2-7	TGCAGTGCGGGGAGGGACGCGTTCACCCTTAGCTCCTACGAGCAGTACTTC	CSAGRDAFTLSSYEQYF
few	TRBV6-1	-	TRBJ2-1	TGTGCCAGCAGTGAATCCCCGGTGAACTACAATGAGCAGTTCTTC	CASSESPVNYNEQFF
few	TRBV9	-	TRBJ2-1	TGTGCCAGCAGCGTAGTGGGTAGGGGTGAGCAGTTCTTC	CASSVVGRGEQFF
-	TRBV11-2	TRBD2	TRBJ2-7	TGTGCCAGCAGCTGGGGGGGTACCCTTAGCTCCTACGAGCAGTACTTC	CASSWGGTLSSYEQYF
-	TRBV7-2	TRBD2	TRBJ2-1	TGTGCCAGCAGCTTTACCGGGACTAGCAGTGAACAGTTCTTC	CASSFTGTSSEQFF
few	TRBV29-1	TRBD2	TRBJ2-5	TGCAGCGTTGGGATCCCTCCGGGGGGAGAGACCCAGTACTTC	CSVGIPPGGETQYF
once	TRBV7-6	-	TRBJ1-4	TGTGCCAGCAGCCCGGGACACCCTGATGAAAAACTGTTTTTT	CASSPGHPDEKLFF
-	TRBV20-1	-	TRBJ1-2	TGCAGTGCTAGTATAGGGAACGATGGCTACACCTTC	CSASIGNDGYTF
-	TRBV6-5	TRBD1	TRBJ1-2	TGTGCCAGCAGTTACTCGTCGACAGGGGGCTACTATGGCTACACCTTC	CASSYSSTGGYYGYTF
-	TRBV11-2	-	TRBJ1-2	TGTGCCGGCAGCTTCGATGACAGGATTAACTATGGCTACACCTTC	CAGSFDDRINYGYTF
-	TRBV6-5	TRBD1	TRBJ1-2	TGTGCCAGCAGTCCCGGACAGGGCGATCTCTATGGCTACACCTTC	CASSPGQGDLYGYTF
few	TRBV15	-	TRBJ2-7	TGTGCCACCAGCAGAAAGACATTCGGCGAGCAGTACTTC	CATSRKTFGEQYF
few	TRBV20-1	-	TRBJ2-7	TGCAGTGCTACAAGGACAGAATTATACGAGCAGTACTTC	CSATRTELYEQYF
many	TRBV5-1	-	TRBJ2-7	TGCGCCAGCAGCTTGGGGTGGGGTTCAAGCGGCGTGCACGAGCAGTACTTC	CASSLGWGSSGVHEQYF
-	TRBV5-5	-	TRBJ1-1	TGTGCCAGCAGCTTGGGGGTCCCGGGCGCTACTGAAGCTTTCTTT	CASSLGVPGATEAFF
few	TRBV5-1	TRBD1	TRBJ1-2	TGCGCCAGCAGCGGAGGGACAGCGATACCCTCTAACTATGGCTACACCTTC	CASSGGTAIPSNYGYTF
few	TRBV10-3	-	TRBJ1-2	TGTGCCATCAGTGCGAACAAGGGACCTTTGGGCTATGGCTACACCTTC	CAISANKGPLGYGYTF
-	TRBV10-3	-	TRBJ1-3	TGTGCCATCAGTGCGGCAGGCCTACACTCTGGAAACACCATATATTTT	CAISAAGLHSGNTIYF